This is a list of T cell receptor beta chains from one sample in a study of beta chain features in type 1 diabetes. Clones were read by immunoSEQ multiplex PCR, and TCRdb kept only the in-frame ones, dropping some. This sample has over 120,000 clones, with about 8.7% found just once. Sequencing was performed on central memory CD4+ T cells from blood. The receptors originated from a man aged 18 to 30 in good health. CDR3s leave out the opening cysteine and the closing phenylalanine or tryptophan.

V	J	CDR3
TRBV5-1	TRBJ2-2	ASSYTSGGNTGELF
TRBV9	TRBJ2-5	ASSVTSGDETQY
TRBV27	TRBJ1-6	ASSVRTTGSPPLH
TRBV6-1	TRBJ1-2	ASSAGGIGNYGYT
TRBV20-1	TRBJ2-4	SRTRGDIQY
TRBV30	TRBJ1-3	AWIPGPSGNTIY
TRBV9	TRBJ1-2	ASSVETYPNYGYT
TRBV5-1	TRBJ2-1	ASSSLSDEQF
TRBV2	TRBJ2-7	ASSRGGSYEQY
TRBV30	TRBJ1-2	AWSVREGDYGYT
TRBV5-4	TRBJ2-3	ASRGTGSRTDTQY
TRBV5-1	TRBJ1-2	ASSGLRDRYGYT
TRBV6-5	TRBJ2-3	ASSVITDTQY
TRBV7-2	TRBJ2-5	ASSLGAGGPGETQY
TRBV5-1	TRBJ2-2	ASSLAQAGTGELF
TRBV13	TRBJ2-3	ASSLNSGGARDTQY
TRBV7-9	TRBJ1-6	ASSRYKLSASEANSPLH